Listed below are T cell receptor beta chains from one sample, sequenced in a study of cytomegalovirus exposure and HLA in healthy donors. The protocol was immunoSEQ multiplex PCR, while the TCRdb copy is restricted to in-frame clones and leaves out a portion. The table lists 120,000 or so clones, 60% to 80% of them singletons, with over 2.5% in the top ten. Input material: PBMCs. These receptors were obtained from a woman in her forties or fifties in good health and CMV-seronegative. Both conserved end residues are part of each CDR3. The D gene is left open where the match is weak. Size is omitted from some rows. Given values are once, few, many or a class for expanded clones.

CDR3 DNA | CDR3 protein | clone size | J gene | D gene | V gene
TGTGCCAGCAGTGAAACGGGGGAGCAGTACTTC | CASSETGEQYF | . | TRBJ2-7 | . | TRBV6-1
TGTGCCAGCTCAGAGGCCCTACTAGCGTCTAGCACAGATACGCAGTATTTT | CASSEALLASSTDTQYF | . | TRBJ2-3 | TRBD2 | TRBV18
TGTGCCAGCAGCCGCGCGGGGTGGAACACCGGGGAGCTGTTTTTT | CASSRAGWNTGELFF | . | TRBJ2-2 | . | TRBV7-2
TGTGCCAGCAGTAGGGGGACAGTATCCAACTATGGCTACACCTTC | CASSRGTVSNYGYTF | . | TRBJ1-2 | TRBD1 | TRBV6-5
TGTGCCAGCAGAGAATCAAGGGAGGCAACTTTCTTT | CASRESREATFF | . | TRBJ1-1 | . | TRBV27
TGTGCCAGTAGCCCTGGACAGGGTCTCAATACGCAGTATTTT | CASSPGQGLNTQYF | . | TRBJ2-3 | TRBD1 | TRBV19
TGTGCCTGGACCAAAGGGGCTAGCGGGTACGAGCAGTACTTC | CAWTKGASGYEQYF | few | TRBJ2-7 | TRBD2 | TRBV30
TGTGCCACCAGCAGAGCCTGGGGGACAGGCTTCAATGAGCAGTTCTTC | CATSRAWGTGFNEQFF | . | TRBJ2-1 | TRBD1 | TRBV15
TGTGCCAGCAGTAGGACTAGCGGTTACACAGATACGCAGTATTTT | CASSRTSGYTDTQYF | . | TRBJ2-3 | TRBD2 | TRBV6-1
TGTGCCAGCAGCGGGACAGACAATCAGCCCCAGCATTTT | CASSGTDNQPQHF | . | TRBJ1-5 | . | TRBV21-1
TGTGCCAGCAAGTACCTAGCGGCTGACAATGAGCAGTTCTTC | CASKYLAADNEQFF | . | TRBJ2-1 | TRBD2 | TRBV6-4
TGTGCCAGCAGCTTTGCAGGGTGGGGCAATCAGCCCCAGCATTTT | CASSFAGWGNQPQHF | few | TRBJ1-5 | . | TRBV5-8
TGTGCCTGGAGTGTACATCAGAACACTGAAGCTTTCTTT | CAWSVHQNTEAFF | . | TRBJ1-1 | . | TRBV30
TGTGCCAGCAGTCATAAAGGACAGTTCTATGGCTACACCTTC | CASSHKGQFYGYTF | few | TRBJ1-2 | . | TRBV27
TGTGCCAGCAGCTCGGAGGGAGAATCTCAAGAGACCCAGTACTTC | CASSSEGESQETQYF | . | TRBJ2-5 | . | TRBV5-4
TGTGCCAGCAGTTTAGACCCCTCAATGGGGGCGTACTATGGCTACACCTTC | CASSLDPSMGAYYGYTF | . | TRBJ1-2 | . | TRBV27
TGTGCCAGCAGTGTAACAGGGAATCAGCCCCAGCATTTT | CASSVTGNQPQHF | . | TRBJ1-5 | . | TRBV6-1
TGCGCCAGCAGCCAAGGCCTAGCGGGAGGTGATACGCAGTATTTT | CASSQGLAGGDTQYF | once | TRBJ2-3 | TRBD2 | TRBV4-3
TGCGCCAGCAGCTTGGTCTGGGCAACTGAAGCTTTCTTT | CASSLVWATEAFF | . | TRBJ1-1 | . | TRBV5-1
TGTGCCAGCAGTTTATGGAAGATAGGATGGGACAACAATCAGCCCCAGCATTTT | CASSLWKIGWDNNQPQHF | . | TRBJ1-5 | . | TRBV28
TGTGCCAGCAGTTCCATTAGCCCGGCCAAAAACATTCAGTACTTC | CASSSISPAKNIQYF | . | TRBJ2-4 | . | TRBV28
TGCGCCAGCAGCCTACCTCTTGGAGGCACCGATACGCAGTATTTT | CASSLPLGGTDTQYF | once | TRBJ2-3 | . | TRBV4-1
TGTGCCAGCAGTGAAGAAGCGGGAGGTTACAATGAGCAGTTCTTC | CASSEEAGGYNEQFF | few | TRBJ2-1 | TRBD2 | TRBV6-1
TGTGCCAGCAGTTTAGGGCCCTTCGCCTCCTACGAGCAGTACTTC | CASSLGPFASYEQYF | . | TRBJ2-7 | . | TRBV28
TGTGCCAGCAGTGAAGCCCTAGCGCACTCCTACAATGAGCAGTTCTTC | CASSEALAHSYNEQFF | . | TRBJ2-1 | . | TRBV6-1
TGTGCCAGTAGGGGCAGACCTCTAGCCAAAAACATTCAGTACTTC | CASRGRPLAKNIQYF | . | TRBJ2-4 | . | TRBV19
TGTGCCAGCAATGGGCTGAACACTGAAGCTTTCTTT | CASNGLNTEAFF | . | TRBJ1-1 | . | TRBV28
TGTGCCAGCAGCCCCGGGACAACCCGAGGGGAGCAGTTCTTC | CASSPGTTRGEQFF | . | TRBJ2-1 | . | TRBV9
TGTGCCAGCAGCCTTACCTCGACAGTGAACACCGGGGAGCTGTTTTTT | CASSLTSTVNTGELFF | . | TRBJ2-2 | . | TRBV28
TGCGCCAGCAGCCAGACCGACAGGACACGCTCCTATAATTCACCCCTCCACTTT | CASSQTDRTRSYNSPLHF | . | TRBJ1-6 | . | TRBV4-1
TGCAGCGCTACTGAAGGGACTAGCGGGTACGAGCAGTACTTC | CSATEGTSGYEQYF | . | TRBJ2-7 | TRBD2 | TRBV29-1
TGTGCCTGGGACAGTCCTTTCTCTGGGGCCAACGTCCTGACTTTC | CAWDSPFSGANVLTF | . | TRBJ2-6 | . | TRBV30
TGTGCCAGCAGTTACTATCGCGCGGGAGGGCGCTACGAGCAGTACTTC | CASSYYRAGGRYEQYF | . | TRBJ2-7 | TRBD2 | TRBV6-5
TGTGCCAGCAGCCAAGAATCTAGCGGCTCCTACGAGCAGTACTTC | CASSQESSGSYEQYF | . | TRBJ2-7 | TRBD2 | TRBV4-2
TGTGCCAGCAGTCCCCCGGGACTAGCGCCAGATACGCAGTATTTT | CASSPPGLAPDTQYF | . | TRBJ2-3 | TRBD2 | TRBV6-5
TGTGCCAGCAGCGTAGAGGCCACGACGGGCACCGGGGAGCTGTTTTTT | CASSVEATTGTGELFF | . | TRBJ2-2 | . | TRBV9
TGCGCCAGCAGCCCCACGGGAGGGGCCAAACCCCCGTTCTTC | CASSPTGGAKPPFF | . | TRBJ2-1 | TRBD2 | TRBV5-1
TGTGCCAGCAGTAAAGGGACAGTGGAAAACATTCAGTACTTC | CASSKGTVENIQYF | . | TRBJ2-4 | TRBD1 | TRBV6-5
TGTGCCAGTAGTTCTGGACTAGCGGGAGAGACAGATACGCAGTATTTT | CASSSGLAGETDTQYF | . | TRBJ2-3 | TRBD2 | TRBV19
TGTGCCAGCAGCTTAGTTACCGGGGCTGGAAACACCATATATTTT | CASSLVTGAGNTIYF | . | TRBJ1-3 | . | TRBV7-8
TGTGCCAGCAGCTCCAAGCGGGAAGATACCGGGGAGCTGTTTTTT | CASSSKREDTGELFF | . | TRBJ2-2 | TRBD2 | TRBV9
TGTGCCAGCAGGAGGGGGATCTCACAAGAGACCCAGTACTTC | CASRRGISQETQYF | few | TRBJ2-5 | . | TRBV6-5
TGTGCCAGCACTAGAAAGCAGGAGGCGGCCTACGAGCAGTACTTC | CASTRKQEAAYEQYF | . | TRBJ2-7 | . | TRBV2
TGTGCCTGGAGTGCCGGACTAGCGGGTAGGACCGGGGAGCTGTTTTTT | CAWSAGLAGRTGELFF | . | TRBJ2-2 | TRBD2 | TRBV30
TGCAGCGTTTTGGGGGAGGCGGGCTATGGCTACACCTTC | CSVLGEAGYGYTF | . | TRBJ1-2 | . | TRBV29-1
TGCAGCGCCGATGGACAGGGGGCATTTGGTGAAGCTTTCTTT | CSADGQGAFGEAFF | . | TRBJ1-1 | TRBD1 | TRBV29-1
TGTGCCAGCAGCTTAACCTCTAACACTGAAGCTTTCTTT | CASSLTSNTEAFF | . | TRBJ1-1 | . | TRBV7-3
TGCGCCAGCAGCCAAGGGCAACAGGCAAACAATGAGCAGTTCTTC | CASSQGQQANNEQFF | once | TRBJ2-1 | . | TRBV4-3
TGTGCCAGCAGTCTCGAGGCGGGAGGGCCAGCGAACACAGATACGCAGTATTTT | CASSLEAGGPANTDTQYF | . | TRBJ2-3 | TRBD2 | TRBV28
TGTGCCAGCCGGGGGGGTTTAGGGTCCCAGCATTTT | CASRGGLGSQHF | few | TRBJ1-5 | . | TRBV2